This T cell receptor beta chain was obtained from a study of blood T cell repertoires in COVID-19. Study-level information: The United States, Italy and Spain provided the acute and convalescent COVID-19 samples. Nucleic acid was either cDNA or gDNA, and it came from T cells, B-cell-depleted T cells, or PBMCs.

Source study methods: Amplified reference gene primers provided the basis for estimating nucleated cell counts. The table came from immunoSEQ multiplex PCR; TCRdb's copy has only in-frame clones and leaves some out. D and trimming were read from the DNA, whereas the V and J calls and clone size are those reported in that table. The sample records about 50,000 clones, around 90% being singletons. This TCR came from a human donor in a cohort sampled during active COVID-19. Sequencing was done on a sample of peripheral blood.

The DNA for the CDR3 is TGTGCCAGCAGCCGGACTAGTCTCGGGGAGCTGTTTTTT. It encodes CASSRTSLGELFF. J is TRBJ2-2 and V is TRBV7-2, with 7 bases that match TRBD2. V lost 5 bases, J lost 7 bases, and 4 bases stayed unmatched. Germline CDR1 and CDR2: SGHTA and FQGNSA. There are 13 residues in the CDR3.